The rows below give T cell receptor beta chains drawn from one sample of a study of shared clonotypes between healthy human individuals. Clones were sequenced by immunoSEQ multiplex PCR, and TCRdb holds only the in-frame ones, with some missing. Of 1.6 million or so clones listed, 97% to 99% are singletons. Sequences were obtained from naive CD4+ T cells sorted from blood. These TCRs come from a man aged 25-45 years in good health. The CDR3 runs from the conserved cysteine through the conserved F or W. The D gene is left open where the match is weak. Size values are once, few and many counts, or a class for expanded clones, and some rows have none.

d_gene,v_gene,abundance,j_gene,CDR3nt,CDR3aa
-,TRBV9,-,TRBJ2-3,TGTGCCAGCACCCATACGCAGTATTTT,CASTHTQYF
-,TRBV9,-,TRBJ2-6,TGTGCCAGCAGCGTAGGTGGACGCCCTGGGGCCAACGTCCTGACTTTC,CASSVGGRPGANVLTF
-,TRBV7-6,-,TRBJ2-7,TGTGCCAGCAGCTTAATGAGTTCCCCGGGACTTTACTACGAGCAGTACTTC,CASSLMSSPGLYYEQYF
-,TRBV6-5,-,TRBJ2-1,TGTGCCAGCCACACCTCCCGGGACGGCCTCCATGAGCAGTTCTTC,CASHTSRDGLHEQFF
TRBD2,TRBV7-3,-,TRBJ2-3,TGTGCCAGCAGACTTAGCGGGAGCGGAGCAGATACGCAGTATTTT,CASRLSGSGADTQYF
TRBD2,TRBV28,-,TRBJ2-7,TGTGCCAGCAGTCCGCCCCGGCGGGGCGGGAGGTCCTACGAGCAGTACTTC,CASSPPRRGGRSYEQYF
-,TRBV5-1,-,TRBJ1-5,TGCGCCAGCAGCGAAGCAGGAACATTAAATCAGCCCCAGCATTTT,CASSEAGTLNQPQHF
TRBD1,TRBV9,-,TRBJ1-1,TGTGCCAGCAGCGTAGCCGGGACAGCAAACACTGAAGCTTTCTTT,CASSVAGTANTEAFF
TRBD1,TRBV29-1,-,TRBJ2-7,TGCAGCGTGTCAGATCGGGACAGGGTAGGATACGAGCAGTACTTC,CSVSDRDRVGYEQYF
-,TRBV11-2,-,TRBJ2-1,TGTGCCAGCAGCTGGCGAACCTCCTACAATGAGCAGTTCTTC,CASSWRTSYNEQFF
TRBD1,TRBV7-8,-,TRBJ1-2,TGTGCCAGCAGCATAACGGACAGGGACTATGGCTACACCTTC,CASSITDRDYGYTF
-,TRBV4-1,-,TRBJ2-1,TGCGCCAGCAGCCATGGGGTTTCGCCAGTTTCGGGAAATGAGCAGTTCTTC,CASSHGVSPVSGNEQFF
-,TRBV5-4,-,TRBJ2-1,TGTGCCAGCAGCTTGGTCGGCCCGGGCAGAAGTGGTGAGCAGTTCTTC,CASSLVGPGRSGEQFF
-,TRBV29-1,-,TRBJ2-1,TGCAGCGTTGGGAACTGGGACGGATCCTCTGAGCAGTTCTTC,CSVGNWDGSSEQFF
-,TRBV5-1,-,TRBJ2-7,TGCGCCAGCAGCCTGGACGTCCTAGGCGAGCAGTACTTC,CASSLDVLGEQYF
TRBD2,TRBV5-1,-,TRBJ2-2,TGCGCCAGCAGCTCGGGACTAGCGGGAGGAAGGGGCACCGGGGAGCTGTTTTTT,CASSSGLAGGRGTGELFF
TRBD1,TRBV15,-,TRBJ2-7,TGTGCCACCAGCAGAGAGGGACAGCGGATCTACGAGCAGTACTTC,CATSREGQRIYEQYF
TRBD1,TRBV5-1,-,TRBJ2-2,TGCGCCAGCAGCATAGGGACAGGGGCCTATGGCACCGGGGAGCTGTTTTTT,CASSIGTGAYGTGELFF
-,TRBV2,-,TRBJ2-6,TGTGCCAGCAGTGTGCGGGCTGGGGCCAACGTCCTGACTTTC,CASSVRAGANVLTF
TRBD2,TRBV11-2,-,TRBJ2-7,TGTGCCAGCAGCGCACTAGCGGGGAATATCTACGAGCAGTACTTC,CASSALAGNIYEQYF
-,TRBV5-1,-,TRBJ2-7,TGCGCCAGCAGCTTGGGGCAGGCCTCCTACGAGCAGTACTTC,CASSLGQASYEQYF
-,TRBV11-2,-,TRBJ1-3,TGTGCCAGCAGCACCTCCTCTGGAAACACCATATATTTT,CASSTSSGNTIYF
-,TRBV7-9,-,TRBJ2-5,TGTGCCAGCAGCTTGGGAAAGATAAGACAGCAAGAGACCCAGTACTTC,CASSLGKIRQQETQYF
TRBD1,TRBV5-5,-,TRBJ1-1,TGTGCCAGCAGCTTGGTTGAAAACAGGGGGCGGTTCGCGAACACTGAAGCTTTCTTT,CASSLVENRGRFANTEAFF
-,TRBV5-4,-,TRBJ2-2,TGTGCCAGCAGCCGGGCGGGGTCGAGCGGGGAGCTGTTTTTT,CASSRAGSSGELFF
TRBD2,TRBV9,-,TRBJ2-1,TGTGCCAGCAGCGTAGCTGGGGCGGGAGGGCTCGGAGATGAGCAGTTCTTC,CASSVAGAGGLGDEQFF
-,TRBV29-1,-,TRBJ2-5,TGCAGCGGAGAGGGGGTTCAAGAGACCCAGTACTTC,CSGEGVQETQYF
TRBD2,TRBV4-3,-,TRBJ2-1,TGCGCCAGCAGCCAAGATGGCGGGAGCTCCTACAATGAGCAGTTCTTC,CASSQDGGSSYNEQFF
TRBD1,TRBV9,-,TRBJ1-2,TGTGCCAGCAGCGTAGGGGGACAGCTAATCTATGGCTACACCTTC,CASSVGGQLIYGYTF
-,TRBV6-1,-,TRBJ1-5,TGTGCCAGCAGACCAACAGGGTGGAATGAACCCCAGCATTTT,CASRPTGWNEPQHF
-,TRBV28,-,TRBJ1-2,TGTGCCAGCAGTTTATCCTACCCACCGCGCGGCTACACCTTC,CASSLSYPPRGYTF
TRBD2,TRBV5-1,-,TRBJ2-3,TGCGCCAGCAGCTTCTTGGGACTAGCGGGAGTGAGGGGCACAGATACGCAGTATTTT,CASSFLGLAGVRGTDTQYF
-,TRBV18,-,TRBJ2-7,TGTGCCAGCTCACCAATCGTTGGAGTAGGATCCTACGAGCAGTACTTC,CASSPIVGVGSYEQYF
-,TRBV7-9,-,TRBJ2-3,TGTGCCAGCAGCTCAGCACCGCTCCTATACACAGATACGCAGTATTTT,CASSSAPLLYTDTQYF
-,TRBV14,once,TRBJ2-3,TGTGCCAGCAGCCAAGTGGGGGCAGATACGCAGTATTTT,CASSQVGADTQYF
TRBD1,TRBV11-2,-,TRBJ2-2,TGTGCCAGCAGCCCCGGCCCGGACAGGGTTACCGGGGAGCTGTTTTTT,CASSPGPDRVTGELFF
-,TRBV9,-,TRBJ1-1,TGTGCCAGCAGCGTAGATCAGGCCATGAACACTGAAGCTTTCTTT,CASSVDQAMNTEAFF
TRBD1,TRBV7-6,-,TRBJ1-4,TGTGCCAGCAGCAAGGGGCAGGGGGCGCATGAAAAACTGTTTTTT,CASSKGQGAHEKLFF
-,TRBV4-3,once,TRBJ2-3,TGCGCCAGCAGCCAGGCTGCGGGCGCAGATACGCAGTATTTT,CASSQAAGADTQYF
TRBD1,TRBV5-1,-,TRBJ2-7,TGCGCCAGCAGCCGAACAGGGGGCACGGACGAGCAGTACTTC,CASSRTGGTDEQYF
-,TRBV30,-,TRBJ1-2,TGTGCCTGGAACTTAGGAGGGGGAGTGGGTCTATCTGGCTACACCTTC,CAWNLGGGVGLSGYTF
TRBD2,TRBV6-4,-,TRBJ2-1,TGTGCCAGCAGTCCGTTAGCGGGTATTGGTGAGCAGTTCTTC,CASSPLAGIGEQFF
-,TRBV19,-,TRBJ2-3,TGTGCCAGTACCCTTTTTCCGGCGGGGACGGGAGATACGCAGTATTTT,CASTLFPAGTGDTQYF
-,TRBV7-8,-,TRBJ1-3,TGTGCCAGCAGCTTGGGCAGACGGAGGAGGGACACCATATATTTT,CASSLGRRRRDTIYF
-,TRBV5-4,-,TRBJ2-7,TGTGCCAGCAGAAGAGACGGGACAAGGACCCACGAGCAGTACTTC,CASRRDGTRTHEQYF
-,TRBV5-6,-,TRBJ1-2,TGTGCCAGCAGCGAGGGCAACTATGGCTACACCTTC,CASSEGNYGYTF
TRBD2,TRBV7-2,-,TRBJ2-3,TGTGCCAGCAGCTTAGAACTAGCGGGCACAGATACGCAGTATTTT,CASSLELAGTDTQYF